The next 15 T cell receptor beta chains were all read from a single sample in a study of T-cell reconstitution after alpha-beta-depleted transplantation in children. Preparation of the TCRbeta library used unique molecular identifiers. A single record per CDR3 protein comes from TCRdb applying MiXCR to the PCR reads. The sample shows around 700,000 distinct CDR3 sequences, about an eighth of them seen only once. Sequencing used PBMCs, obtained before TCRalphabeta/CD19-depleted stem cell transplant. The source of these receptors is a girl aged 2-10 years with congenital amegakaryocytic thrombocytopenia, due to receive a stem cell transplant.

This clonotype occurred many times. V gene TRBV12-3 or TRBV12-4 combines with J gene TRBJ2-5; D unresolved. V was clipped by 2 bases and J by 1 base, with 8 bases between them. This CDR3 has 14 amino acids. The DNA of the CDR3 is TGTGCCAGCAGTTTATTGTTGGCCCAAGAGACCCAGTACTTC. Translating gives CASSLLLAQETQYF.

This clonotype was detected many times. The CDR3, as DNA: TGCAGCGCTTACGTAGGGAGCACAGATACGCAGTATTTT. Amino acid sequence: CSAYVGSTDTQYF. This chain uses TRBV29-1 with TRBJ2-3, with D unclear. CDR1 is SQVTM and CDR2 is ANQGSEA in the germline V gene. The CDR3 totals 13 residues. Trimming took off 7 bases at V and 0 bases at J, with 11 bases between the two ends.

On this clonotype itself: A much bigger clone sits one base away, suggesting this may be a read error. V usage is TRBV15 and J usage is TRBJ1-5; D unresolved. The length of the CDR3 is 14 residues. Germline lookup yields CDR1 LNHNV and CDR2 YYDKDF (reference sequence). DNA for the CDR3: TGTGCCACCCGCAGTGTGTATAGCAATCAGCCCCAGCATTTT. Protein sequence: CATRSVYSNQPQHF.

At least ten counts were recorded for this clonotype. The chain links TRBV6-1 to TRBJ1-1; no definite D call. The CDR3 runs to 13 residues. CDR1 and CDR2 (germline): MNHNS, SASEGT. Trimming removed 5 bases from V and 1 base from J, with 8 bases in between. CDR3 coding DNA: TGTGCCAGCAGTCCCCACAAGAACACTGAAGCTTTCTTT. Its protein product is CASSPHKNTEAFF.

This chain uses TRBV7-2 with TRBJ2-2; D not resolved. The germline V gene has CDR1 SGHTA and CDR2 FQGNSA. V was cut by 6 bases and J by 7 bases, with 21 bases left in between. The CDR3 spans 16 residues. The CDR3 DNA reads as TGTGCCAGCAGTTTATCACACCGGTCCCTCGGCGGGGAGCTGTTTTTT. Translated: CASSLSHRSLGGELFF.

This clonotype was counted at least ten times. The rearrangement joins TRBV9 to TRBJ2-5; D might be TRBD2 (6 bases). This CDR3 contains 15 residues. The germline V gene encodes CDR1 SGDLS and CDR2 YYNGEE. The germline V and J ends were trimmed by 3 bases and 0 bases, with 12 bases remaining between them. CDR3 residues: CASSAGGINQETQYF. CDR3 sequence (DNA): TGTGCCAGCAGCGCAGGCGGGATAAACCAAGAGACCCAGTACTTC.

This clonotype was detected only a few times. The chain employs TRBV6-5 and TRBJ1-2, with 7 bases that match TRBD1. The CDR3 is 17 amino acids. V dropped 3 bases and J dropped 3; count of bases not matched to a gene: 13. Germline assignment: CDR1 MNHEY and CDR2 SVGAGI. CDR3 region: CASSYDRAGIGDYGYTF. CDR3 sequence (DNA): TGTGCCAGCAGTTATGACAGGGCCGGTATCGGTGACTATGGCTACACCTTC.

In this sample, this clonotype turned up many times. The V gene is TRBV5-6, the J gene TRBJ2-7; a weak D match, TRBD2 (6 bases). The V end lost 2 bases, the J end lost 4 bases, and 22 bases lay between the germline ends. Germline loops: CDR1 SGHDT, CDR2 YYEEEE. This CDR3 has 17 amino acids. CDR3 bases: TGTGCCAGCAGCTTAGGACGGCGGGAACCTTTTTTGTACGAGCAGTACTTC. Its translation is CASSLGRREPFLYEQYF.

This clonotype was seen a few times. The rearrangement links TRBV14 to TRBJ1-2; no clear D. CDR3 length: 12 residues. With 1 base removed from V and 5 bases from J, the gap between germline ends came to 5 bases. Germline values: CDR1 SGHDN, CDR2 FVKESK. CDR3 nucleotides: TGTGCCAGCAGCCAAGCCCCGTATGGCTACACCTTC. Protein product: CASSQAPYGYTF.

This clonotype was seen at least ten times. This chain connects TRBV5-1 to TRBJ2-3; D gene uncertain. CDR1 is SGHRS, CDR2 YFSETQ, per germline. The CDR3 runs 17 residues. V was clipped by 0 bases and J by 5 bases, with 19 bases between them. CDR3: CASSLASANDFLDTQYF. DNA for the CDR3: TGCGCCAGCAGCTTGGCCTCGGCTAATGATTTCCTAGATACGCAGTATTTT.

Many counts were recorded for this clonotype. The gene calls are TRBV7-3 and TRBJ2-5; 7 bases are shared with TRBD1. V was pared by 5 bases and J by 5 bases, with 8 bases of the junction left unmatched. The CDR3 has 14 amino acids. CDR1 SGHTA and CDR2 FQGTGA come from the germline V gene. CDR3 amino acids: CASSPDRDEETQYF. The CDR3 DNA is TGTGCCAGCAGCCCCGACAGGGATGAGGAGACCCAGTACTTC.

The chain combines TRBV11-2 with TRBJ2-2; TRBD1 agrees at 11 bases. The CDR3 runs to 18 residues. Germline-derived CDR1 and CDR2 are SGHAT and FQNNGV. Unmatched junction bases numbered 4, after V lost 0 bases and J lost 1 base. CDR3 in amino acids: CASSLDMDRGLNTGELFF. The CDR3, as DNA: TGTGCCAGCAGCTTAGATATGGACAGGGGGCTGAACACCGGGGAGCTGTTTTTT.

This clonotype was picked up a small number of times. The chain employs TRBV12-5 and TRBJ2-7, with 9 positions matching TRBD1. CDR1 is LGHNT, CDR2 FRNRAP, per germline. There are 16 residues in the CDR3. J lost 3 bases, V lost 3 bases, and 9 bases had no gene match. This chain's CDR3 is CASGFNTGGRGYEQYF. Here the CDR3 DNA reads TGTGCTAGTGGTTTCAATACAGGGGGCAGGGGCTACGAGCAGTACTTC. Looking up the rest from reference TRBV12-5 and TRBJ2-7 gives the full variable domain: DARVTQTPRHKVTEMGQEVTMRCQPILGHNTVFWYRQTMMQGLELLAYFRNRAPLDDSGMPKDRFSAEMPDATLATLKIQPSEPRDSAVYFCASGFNTGGRGYEQYFGPGTRLTVT.

This clonotype was seen ten or more times. The chain links TRBV20-1 to TRBJ2-3; maybe TRBD2 (5 bases). The CDR3 loop spans 12 amino acids. Germline CDR1 DFQATT, CDR2 SNEGSKA (reference sequence). Trimming shortened V by 7 bases and J by 2 bases, and 10 bases separated the two germline ends. Written as DNA, the CDR3 is TGCAGTGTCCAGCGGTACACAGATACGCAGTATTTT. Its protein product is CSVQRYTDTQYF.

In regard to this clonotype: A much larger clone differs by one base, so this may be a read error. CDR3 sequence (DNA): TGCAGCGTCGTACAACCAGCGGGAGATACTTTCAATGAGCAGTTCTTC. Amino acid sequence: CSVVQPAGDTFNEQFF. The chain uses TRBV29-1 and TRBJ2-1; the match to TRBD2 covers 8 bases. The trim removed 6 bases at V and 6 bases at J, leaving 16 bases unmatched. CDR1 SQVTM and CDR2 ANQGSEA come from the germline V gene. The CDR3 extends over 16 amino acids.